Each of the 26 T cell receptor beta chains below was sequenced from the same sample in a study of cytomegalovirus exposure and HLA in healthy donors (dated by TCRdb to 2017 to 2019). The library was obtained by the immunoSEQ multiplex PCR assay. A mixture of 60 forward primers for TCR Vbeta segments and 13 reverse primers for TCR Jbeta segments was used in the multiplex PCR. This is the immuneACCESS table as TCRdb keeps it, with only in-frame sequences that have V and J called. A part of the clones is gone; compared with another copy, unresolved V genes explain less than half, and the rest is unexplained. The sample profile shows more than 100,000 clones; around 74% of them were found once. The ten largest clones add up to approximately 31% of the sample. Sequences were obtained from PBMCs. Receptors originate from a man aged 55 to 70 in good health and CMV-seropositive.

This chain uses TRBV7-9 with TRBJ1-2, with unresolved D. The CDR3 spans 14 residues. Trimming shortened V by 8 bases and J by 1 base, and 14 bases separated the two germline ends. Per germline, CDR1 SEHNR and CDR2 FQNEAQ (reference sequence). CDR3 loop: CASVPTGSNYGYTF. The CDR3 coding sequence is TGTGCCAGCGTTCCAACCGGGAGTAACTATGGCTACACCTTC.

This clone was found a few times. The chain combines TRBV30 with TRBJ1-5, with a weak D call TRBD1 (5 bases). This CDR3 has 15 amino acids. Looked up from germline, CDR1 is GTSNPN and CDR2 is SVGIG (reference sequence). V gave up 0 bases and J gave up 4 bases, with 13 bases separating them. Here the CDR3 DNA reads TGTGCCTGGAGTGTTGCCGGCCGACAGAATCAGCCCCAGCATTTT. Its protein is CAWSVAGRQNQPQHF.

V is TRBV7-8 and J is TRBJ1-2; TRBD1 matches 7 bases. Trimming took 3 bases from V and 0 from J; bases not matched to a gene: 7. The CDR3 consists of 16 residues. Looked up from germline, CDR1 is SGHVS and CDR2 is FQNEAQ. The CDR3: CASSLDRSPSNYGYTF. For the CDR3, the DNA is TGTGCCAGCAGCTTGGACAGGAGTCCATCTAACTATGGCTACACCTTC.

The chain has TRBV28 and TRBJ2-7; D perhaps matches TRBD2 (5 bases). The CDR3 has 14 residues. Per germline, CDR1 MDHEN and CDR2 SYDVKM. Trimming pared 4 bases from V and 3 bases from J, leaving 13 bases between. The CDR3 spells CASSSPGLDYEQYF. CDR3 nucleotide sequence: TGTGCCAGCAGTTCTCCCGGACTCGACTACGAGCAGTACTTC.

The chain couples TRBV5-1 to TRBJ2-3; tentative D call: TRBD2 (6 bases). Trimming took off 1 base at V and 2 bases at J, with 17 bases between the two ends. The CDR3 is made up of 17 amino acids. CDR1 and CDR2 (germline): SGHRS, YFSETQ. The CDR3 DNA reads TGCGCCAGCAGCTTGCTCGCCCGCGGGGCCTACACAGATACGCAGTATTTT. The encoded protein is CASSLLARGAYTDTQYF.

The chain links TRBV19 to TRBJ2-5, with 11 bases matching TRBD2. The closer fit of TRBJ2-7 to the DNA end suggests the J call may be wrong. The CDR3 is made up of 13 amino acids. CDR1 and CDR2 from the germline V gene are LNHDA and SQIVND (reference sequence). The CDR3 spells CASAILAGGEQYF. The CDR3 nucleotides read TGTGCCAGTGCCATCCTAGCGGGGGGCGAGCAGTACTTC.

The chain combines TRBV30 with TRBJ1-6, with D possibly matching TRBD1 (5 bases). Trimming shortened V by 3 bases and J by 7 bases, and 25 bases separated the two germline ends. From germline, CDR1 is GTSNPN and CDR2 SVGIG (reference sequence). The CDR3 consists of 18 residues. The CDR3 reads CAWRGGVNEGISNSPLHF. CDR3 DNA: TGTGCCTGGAGAGGAGGGGTTAATGAGGGTATATCCAATTCACCCCTCCACTTT.

The rearrangement joins TRBV5-1 to TRBJ1-2; D remains unclear. Germline CDR1 and CDR2: SGHRS and YFSETQ. Trimming took off 7 bases at V and 1 base at J, with 11 bases between the two ends. The CDR3 has 13 amino acids. CDR3: CASWGGRNYGYTF. DNA for the CDR3: TGCGCCAGCTGGGGAGGTCGTAACTATGGCTACACCTTC.

This chain links TRBV20-1 with TRBJ1-6; D unclear. The CDR3 covers 11 residues. V dropped 6 bases and J dropped 8 bases, with 8 bases sitting between them. The germline V gene encodes CDR1 DFQATT and CDR2 SNEGSKA (reference sequence). In nucleotides, the CDR3 is TGCAGTGCACGAGGGTATTCACCCCTCCACTTT. Encoded protein: CSARGYSPLHF.

This chain connects TRBV5-6 to TRBJ2-7; 8 nucleotides agree with TRBD1. The junction had 8 bases not matched to a gene; V was cut back by 3 bases and J by 9 bases. CDR3 size: 13 residues. Germline CDR1 reads SGHDT; CDR2 reads YYEEEE. As DNA, the CDR3 is TGTGCCAGCAGCTCTGGACAGGGTCAGGGGCAGTACTTC. It codes for CASSSGQGQGQYF.

This chain uses TRBV5-4 with TRBJ1-2; 8 positions agree with TRBD1. Germline-derived CDR1 and CDR2 are SGHNT and YYREEE (reference sequence). This CDR3 is built from 17 residues. With 4 bases clipped from V and 7 bases from J, the junction kept 18 bases outside the gene matches. CDR3 amino acids: CASSGFRDRTPMGGYTF. In DNA form, the CDR3 reads TGTGCCAGCAGCGGATTCCGGGACAGGACGCCCATGGGTGGCTACACCTTC. Filled out from reference TRBV5-4 and TRBJ1-2, the complete variable domain reads ETGVTQSPTHLIKTRGQQVTLRCSSQSGHNTVSWYQQALGQGPQFIFQYYREEENGRGNFPPRFSGLQFPNYSSELNVNALELDDSALYLCASSGFRDRTPMGGYTFGSGTRLTVV.

The CDR3 DNA reads as TGCAGCGCGACAGGGGATATCGGAAGGGGCTACACCTTC. It codes for CSATGDIGRGYTF. This chain joins TRBV29-1 and TRBJ1-2; 8 bases fit TRBD1. CDR3 length equals 13 residues. CDR1 is SQVTM, CDR2 ANQGSEA, per germline. V was pared by 7 bases and J by 8 bases, with 12 bases of the junction left unmatched.

The V gene is TRBV29-1, the J gene TRBJ2-5, with 9 nucleotides matching TRBD1. Germline CDR1 SQVTM, CDR2 ANQGSEA. V lost 0 bases and J lost 9; bases outside the gene matches: 8. The CDR3 spans 14 residues. The CDR3 region has the DNA TGCAGCGTTGAAGATTCCGGACAGGGGTCGGCCCAGTACTTC. Translation gives CSVEDSGQGSAQYF.

V gene TRBV9 combines with J gene TRBJ1-1; 9 bases fit TRBD1. The CDR3 runs 13 residues. Germline lookup yields CDR1 SGDLS and CDR2 YYNGEE. J was trimmed by 3 bases and V by 7 bases; bases with no gene match: 4. CDR3 amino acids: CASGTGLDTEAFF. CDR3 DNA: TGTGCCAGCGGGACAGGGCTGGACACTGAAGCTTTCTTT.

The rearrangement joins TRBV18 to TRBJ2-7, with 10 bases matching TRBD1. The CDR3 totals 14 residues. After removal of 6 bases from V and 3 bases from J, the junction contained 5 bases not matched to a gene. Germline CDR1 KGHSH, CDR2 LQKENI. For the CDR3, the DNA is TGTGCCAGCTCTCCGGGACAGGGGTTCTACGAGCAGTACTTC. Encoded protein: CASSPGQGFYEQYF.

In the case of this clone: A read error may account for a junction end that differs from germline. V usage is TRBV6-1 and J usage is TRBJ2-6; the D gene is possibly TRBD1 (5 bases). CDR3 size: 15 residues. Germline CDR1 MNHNS, CDR2 SASEGT. The CDR3 DNA sequence: TGTGCCAGCAGTGAAGCGCATCGGACACCCCCCCTCCGGGCTTTC. It codes for CASSEAHRTPPLRAF.

V is TRBV6-4 and J is TRBJ2-3; 8 bases fit TRBD2. V dropped 2 bases and J dropped 4; count of bases not matched to a gene: 5. The CDR3 totals 15 residues. Looked up from germline, CDR1 is MRHNA and CDR2 is SNTAGT. For the CDR3, the DNA is TGTGCCAGCAGTGACCTGGGACTAGGGGCAGATACGCAGTATTTT. This sequence encodes CASSDLGLGADTQYF.

The chain employs TRBV9 and TRBJ2-3, with D perhaps matching TRBD1 (5 bases). This CDR3 is 15 amino acids long. Trimming stripped 3 bases from V and 6 bases from J, with 17 bases between. CDR1 and CDR2 from the germline V gene are SGDLS and YYNGEE. In DNA, the CDR3 is TGTGCCAGCAGCGAGGGGAACGATGCGCGCGATACGCAGTATTTT. It encodes CASSEGNDARDTQYF.

The chain couples TRBV19 to TRBJ1-2; tentatively, D is TRBD1 (5 bases). This CDR3 spans 17 amino acids. V lost 1 base and J 7 bases, leaving 22 bases between the germline ends. Germline V gene sequence: CDR1 LNHDA, CDR2 SQIVND (reference sequence). The CDR3 DNA reads TGTGCCAGTAGTATAGCCTATATTCTTCCAGGGAATAGTGGCTACACCTTC. Protein product: CASSIAYILPGNSGYTF.

This chain joins TRBV10-3 and TRBJ1-5, with D unclear. Germline assignment: CDR1 ENHRY and CDR2 SYGVKD. The CDR3 sequence is 14 residues long. Trimming left V 2 bases short and J 6 bases short, with 11 bases between. In nucleotides, the CDR3 is TGTGCCATCAGTGAGAATGTTCAGCGTCAGCCCCAGCATTTT. Translation: CAISENVQRQPQHF.

V and J are TRBV10-2 and TRBJ2-1, with D possibly matching TRBD2 (5 bases). There are 12 residues in the CDR3. CDR1 is WSHSY and CDR2 is SAAADI in the germline V gene. V lost 3 bases and J lost 8, with 8 bases in between. As DNA, the CDR3 is TGCGCCAGCAGTGAATACGGGGATGAGCAGTTCTTC. Its translation is CASSEYGDEQFF.

The V call is TRBV6-4, the J call TRBJ2-3; tentative D call: TRBD2 (6 bases). The CDR3 is 14 amino acids. V dropped 8 bases and J dropped 1 base, with 13 bases sitting between them. Per germline, CDR1 MRHNA and CDR2 SNTAGT. The CDR3 is CASLTRGGTDTQYF. DNA for the CDR3: TGTGCCAGCCTGACTCGCGGGGGCACAGATACGCAGTATTTT.

The chain links TRBV10-3 to TRBJ1-3; 7 nucleotides match TRBD1. The junction had 7 bases not matched to a gene; V was cut back by 7 bases and J by 4 bases. The CDR3 runs to 14 residues. The germline gives CDR1 ENHRY, CDR2 SYGVKD. The CDR3 bases are TGTGCCATCAATGGACAGGATGACGGAAACACCATATATTTT. Translating gives CAINGQDDGNTIYF.

The chain is built from TRBV28 and TRBJ2-1; D might be TRBD2 (5 bases). The CDR3 contains 15 residues. Deletions cut 2 bases from V and 7 bases from J, with 15 bases between. Germline V gene data show CDR1 as MDHEN and CDR2 as SYDVKM. CDR3 protein: CASSLPIRGLNEQFF. Written as DNA, the CDR3 is TGTGCCAGCAGTTTACCAATTAGAGGGCTGAATGAGCAGTTCTTC.

The rearrangement joins TRBV28 to TRBJ2-3, with TRBD1 matching 9 bases. The germline gives CDR1 MDHEN, CDR2 SYDVKM. The V gene end was trimmed by 5 bases and the J gene end by 3 bases; junction bases not matched to a gene: 3. This CDR3 is built from 14 residues. The CDR3: CASSRDRVTDTQYF. The CDR3 nucleotides are TGTGCCAGCAGTCGGGACAGGGTGACAGATACGCAGTATTTT.

The rearrangement links TRBV5-1 to TRBJ1-5; D might be TRBD1 (5 bases). Germline V gene sequence: CDR1 SGHRS, CDR2 YFSETQ. The germline V and J ends were trimmed by 4 bases and 5 bases, with 16 bases remaining between them. The CDR3 contains 15 residues. The CDR3 reads CASSAHGGGDQPQHF. Written as DNA, the CDR3 is TGCGCCAGCAGCGCCCACGGGGGAGGGGATCAGCCCCAGCATTTT. The entire variable domain, with the rest obtained from reference TRBV5-1 and TRBJ1-5, is as follows: KAGVTQTPRYLIKTRGQQVTLSCSPISGHRSVSWYQQTPGQGLQFLFEYFSETQRNKGNFPGRFSGRQFSNSRSEMNVSTLELGDSALYLCASSAHGGGDQPQHFGDGTRLSIL.